The text below deals with one T cell receptor beta chain. This CDR3 region has 16 residues. Germline CDR1 and CDR2: SNHLY and FYNNEI. V dropped 6 bases and J dropped 4; count of bases not matched to a gene: 8. This entry belongs to a study of T cell changes during pregnancy in multiple sclerosis. The table came from immunoSEQ multiplex PCR; TCRdb's copy has only in-frame clones and leaves some out. The sample carries 90,000 or so clones, approximately 90% recorded once. The material was peripheral blood, obtained before pregnancy. The clonotype was recovered from a female donor with multiple sclerosis, enrolled in a pregnancy study. The chain couples TRBV2 to TRBJ2-1, with 11 nucleotides matching TRBD2. The CDR3, as DNA: TGTGCCAGCAGGGCCGGGACTAGCGGTAATTACAATGAGCAGTTCTTC. Its protein product is CASRAGTSGNYNEQFF.